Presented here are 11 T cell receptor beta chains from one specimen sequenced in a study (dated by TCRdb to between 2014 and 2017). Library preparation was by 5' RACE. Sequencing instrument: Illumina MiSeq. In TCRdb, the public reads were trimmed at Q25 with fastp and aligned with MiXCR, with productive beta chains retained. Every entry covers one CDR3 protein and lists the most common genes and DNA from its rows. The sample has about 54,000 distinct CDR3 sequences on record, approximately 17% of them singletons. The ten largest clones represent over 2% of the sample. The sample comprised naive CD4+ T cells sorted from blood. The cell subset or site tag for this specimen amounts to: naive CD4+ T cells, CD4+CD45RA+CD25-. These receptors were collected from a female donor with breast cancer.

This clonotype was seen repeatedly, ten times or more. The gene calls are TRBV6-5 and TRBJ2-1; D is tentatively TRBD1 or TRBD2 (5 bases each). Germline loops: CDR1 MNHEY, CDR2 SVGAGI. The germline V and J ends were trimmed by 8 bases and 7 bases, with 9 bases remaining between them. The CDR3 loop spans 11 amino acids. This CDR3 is CASLRENEQFF. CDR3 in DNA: TGTGCCAGCCTCAGGGAGAATGAGCAGTTCTTC.

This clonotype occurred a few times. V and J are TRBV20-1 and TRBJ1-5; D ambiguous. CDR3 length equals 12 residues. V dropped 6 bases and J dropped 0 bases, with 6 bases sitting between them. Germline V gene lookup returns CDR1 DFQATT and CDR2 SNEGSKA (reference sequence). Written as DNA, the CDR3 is TGCAGTGCAGGTAGTAGCAATCAGCCCCAGCATTTT. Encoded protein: CSAGSSNQPQHF.

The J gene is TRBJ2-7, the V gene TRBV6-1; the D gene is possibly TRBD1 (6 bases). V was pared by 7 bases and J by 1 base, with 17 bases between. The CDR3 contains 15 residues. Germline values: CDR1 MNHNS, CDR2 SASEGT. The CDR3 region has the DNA TGTGCCAGCATCGCAGGGGCCCTCTCATCCTACGAGCAGTACTTC. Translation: CASIAGALSSYEQYF.

The CDR3 DNA reads as TGTGCCAGCAGCCAAGCTCGATTAACCTTCAATGAGCAGTTCTTC. It yields the protein CASSQARLTFNEQFF. The J gene is TRBJ2-1, the V gene TRBV3-1; D uncertain. Per germline, CDR1 LGHDT and CDR2 YNNKEL (reference sequence). The germline V and J ends were trimmed by 1 base and 6 bases, with 13 bases remaining between them. The CDR3 contains 15 residues.

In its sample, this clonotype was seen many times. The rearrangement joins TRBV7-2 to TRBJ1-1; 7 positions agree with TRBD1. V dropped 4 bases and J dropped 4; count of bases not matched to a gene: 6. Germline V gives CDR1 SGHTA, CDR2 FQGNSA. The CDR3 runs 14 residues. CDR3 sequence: CASSSDRAATEAFF. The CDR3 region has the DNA TGTGCCAGCAGCTCAGACAGGGCAGCCACTGAAGCTTTCTTT. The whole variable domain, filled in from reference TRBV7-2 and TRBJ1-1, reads GAGVSQSPSNKVTEKGKDVELRCDPISGHTALYWYRQSLGQGLEFLIYFQGNSAPDKSGLPSDRFSAERTGGSVSTLTIQRTQQEDSAVYLCASSSDRAATEAFFGQGTRLTVV.

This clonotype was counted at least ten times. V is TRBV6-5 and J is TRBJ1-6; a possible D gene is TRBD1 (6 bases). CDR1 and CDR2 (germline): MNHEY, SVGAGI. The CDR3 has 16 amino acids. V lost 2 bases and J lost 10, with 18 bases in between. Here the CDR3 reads CASSYGGARLESPLHF. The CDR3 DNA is TGTGCCAGCAGTTACGGGGGGGCGAGACTGGAGTCACCCCTCCACTTT.

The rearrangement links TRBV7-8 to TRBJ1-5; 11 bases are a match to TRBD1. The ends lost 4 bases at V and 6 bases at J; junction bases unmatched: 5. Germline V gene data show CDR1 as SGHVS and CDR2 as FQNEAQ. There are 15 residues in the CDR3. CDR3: CASSSDRGRFQPQHF. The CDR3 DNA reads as TGTGCCAGCAGCTCGGACAGGGGGCGCTTTCAGCCCCAGCATTTT.

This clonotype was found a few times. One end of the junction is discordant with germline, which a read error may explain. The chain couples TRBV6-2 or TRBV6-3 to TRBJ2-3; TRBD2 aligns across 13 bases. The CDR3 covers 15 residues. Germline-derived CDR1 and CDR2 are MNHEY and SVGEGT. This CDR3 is CAGSPTSGRRDTQYF. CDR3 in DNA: TGTGCCGGCAGTCCGACTAGCGGGAGGAGGGATACGCAGTATTTT.

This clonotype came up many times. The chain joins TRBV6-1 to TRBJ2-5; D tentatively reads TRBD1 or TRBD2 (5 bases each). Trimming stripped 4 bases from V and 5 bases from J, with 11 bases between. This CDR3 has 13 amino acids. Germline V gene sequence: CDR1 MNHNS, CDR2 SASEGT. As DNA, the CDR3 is TGTGCCAGCAGTGTGGGGGTCAGGGAGACCCAGTACTTC. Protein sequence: CASSVGVRETQYF.

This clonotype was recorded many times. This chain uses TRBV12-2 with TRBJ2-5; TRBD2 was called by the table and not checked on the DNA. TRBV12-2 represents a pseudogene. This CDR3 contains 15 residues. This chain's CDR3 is CASRLAAGSGETQYF. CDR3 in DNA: TGTGCAAGTCGCTTAGCGGCGGGATCGGGGGAGACCCAGTACTTC.

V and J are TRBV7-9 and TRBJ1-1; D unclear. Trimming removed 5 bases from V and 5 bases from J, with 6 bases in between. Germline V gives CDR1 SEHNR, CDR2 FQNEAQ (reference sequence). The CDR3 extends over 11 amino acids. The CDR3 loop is CASSRVTEAFF. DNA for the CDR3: TGTGCCAGCAGCCGGGTTACTGAAGCTTTCTTT.